These T cell receptor beta chains were read from a single sample in a study of blood T cells in healthy people across ages. TCRdb redid the calling of the 5' RACE reads with MiXCR, one entry per CDR3 protein. The table includes about 1.8 million distinct CDR3 sequences, about 50% detected once. Sequencing was carried out using blood. The receptors here all came from a middle-aged woman in good health. CDR3s include the opening cysteine and the closing phenylalanine or tryptophan. Fields, in order: CDR3 length, V gene, clone size, J gene, D gene, CDR3 protein, CDR3 DNA. The D gene is left open where the match is weak. A row's size may be missing; if present it is once, few, many or a size class.

>17|TRBV5-1|NA|TRBJ2-1|TRBD2
CASSYLPLAGPYNEQFF
TGCGCCAGCAGCTACCTTCCATTAGCGGGACCTTACAATGAGCAGTTCTTC
>13|TRBV24-1|NA|TRBJ2-3|NA
CATSDRNRDTQYF
TGTGCCACCAGTGATAGAAACAGAGATACGCAGTATTTT
>15|TRBV6-1|NA|TRBJ1-5|NA
CASSESGASNQPQHF
TGTGCCAGCAGTGAATCAGGGGCCAGCAATCAGCCCCAGCATTTT
>14|TRBV10-3|NA|TRBJ2-1|TRBD1
CAIRTGTDFNEQFF
TGTGCCATCAGGACCGGGACAGACTTTAATGAGCAGTTCTTC
>12|TRBV6-2/TRBV6-3|few|TRBJ2-1|NA
CASNRATGEQFF
TGTGCCAGCAACAGGGCCACGGGTGAGCAGTTCTTC
>16|TRBV29-1|NA|TRBJ1-2|TRBD1
CSVKGTTGVVGHGYTF
TGCAGCGTAAAGGGGACGACAGGGGTGGTGGGCCATGGCTACACCTTC
>14|TRBV6-1|NA|TRBJ2-5|NA
CASSERARKETQYF
TGTGCCAGCAGTGAGAGGGCTAGAAAAGAGACCCAGTACTTC
>14|TRBV27|few|TRBJ2-7|TRBD2
CASRTSGGPGEQYF
TGTGCCAGCAGGACTAGCGGGGGGCCAGGTGAGCAGTACTTC
>14|TRBV25-1|NA|TRBJ1-5|TRBD1
CASSDQGAGQPQHF
TGTGCCAGCAGTGATCAGGGGGCAGGGCAGCCCCAGCATTTT
>15|TRBV15|NA|TRBJ1-2|NA
CATSGRGSGNYGYTF
TGTGCCACCAGCGGTAGGGGGAGCGGGAACTATGGCTACACCTTC
>14|TRBV29-1|few|TRBJ2-5|TRBD1
CSVESRDREETQYF
TGCAGCGTTGAATCGCGGGACAGGGAAGAGACCCAGTACTTC
>15|TRBV5-6|NA|TRBJ1-5|NA
CASSLFGLGDWPQHF
TGTGCCAGCAGCTTGTTTGGATTGGGGGATTGGCCCCAGCATTTT
>14|TRBV25-1|NA|TRBJ1-5|NA
CASRQNGENQPQHF
TGTGCCAGCAGACAGAATGGGGAGAATCAGCCCCAGCATTTT
>15|TRBV20-1|NA|TRBJ2-5|NA
CSATRDSGTQETQYF
TGCAGTGCTACCCGGGACTCCGGGACCCAAGAGACCCAGTACTTC
>18|TRBV9|NA|TRBJ2-4|TRBD2
CASSSEETSGLAKNIQYF
TGTGCCAGCAGCTCGGAGGAGACTAGCGGACTAGCCAAAAACATTCAGTACTTC
>15|TRBV5-1|NA|TRBJ2-5|TRBD2
CASSLVSSGQETQYF
TGCGCCAGCAGCTTGGTGTCTAGCGGGCAAGAGACCCAGTACTTC